The sequence of this TCR beta chain was determined in a study of OX40 agonist ivuxolimab in advanced cancers. About the study: Having had anti-PD-1, anti-PD-L1 or anti-CTLA-4 therapy before was allowed, and about 42% had some.

With 4 bases removed from V and 6 bases from J, the gap between germline ends came to 12 bases. The CDR3 sequence is 13 residues long. Germline loops: CDR1 SGHTA, CDR2 FQGTGA. Some clones are missing from TCRdb's copy, which holds only in-frame ones; the method was immunoSEQ multiplex PCR. This table holds roughly 64,000 clones, 84% found once. The specimen comprised CD4+ or CD8+ T cells sorted from blood, sampled in a trial of the OX40 agonist ivuxolimab. This clonotype was sampled from an adult with an advanced solid tumor such as melanoma, head and neck, liver or kidney cancer. The chain combines TRBV7-3 with TRBJ1-1, with D perhaps TRBD1 (6 bases). The CDR3 sequence: CASSSGQTAEAFF. Here the CDR3 DNA reads TGTGCCAGCAGCTCGGGACAAACAGCTGAAGCTTTCTTT.